The 28 T cell receptor beta chains below all came from one sample that was sequenced in a study of blood T cell repertoires in COVID-19. Generated by immunoSEQ multiplex PCR, the TCRdb table keeps only in-frame clones and is missing some. In the table there are roughly 36,000 clones, about 94% of which are singletons. Material: peripheral blood. These receptor sequences come from a human donor with active COVID-19. The donor label of this sample is uncertain.

The J gene is TRBJ1-2, the V gene TRBV19; no firm D call. V was trimmed by 3 bases and J by 6 bases, leaving 14 bases between them. Germline CDR1 is LNHDA and CDR2 is SQIVND (reference sequence). This CDR3 comprises 14 residues. The CDR3 reads CASSILPQANGYTF. CDR3 DNA: TGTGCCAGTAGTATTCTCCCCCAGGCTAATGGCTACACCTTC.

V usage is TRBV9 and J usage is TRBJ2-5; 8 positions agree with TRBD2. There are 24 residues in the CDR3. Germline CDR1 reads SGDLS; CDR2 reads YYNGEE. V lost 1 base to trimming and J lost 5 bases; unmatched junction nucleotides: 34. The CDR3 DNA follows: TGTGCCAGCAGCGTACTAAGTCTGTGCCCGATAGCGGGAATAAAGGCGGGGACAATGGAGACCCAGTACTTC. This gives the protein CASSVLSLCPIAGIKAGTMETQYF.

This chain joins TRBV12-3 or TRBV12-4 and TRBJ2-3; no clear D gene. The CDR3 is made up of 13 amino acids. V lost 4 bases, J lost 0 bases, and 5 bases lay in between. The CDR3 reads CASSYTSTDTQYF. Here the CDR3 DNA reads TGTGCCAGCAGTTACACGAGCACAGATACGCAGTATTTT.

V usage is TRBV21-1 and J usage is TRBJ1-4; TRBD1 is the table's D call, not checked against the DNA. TRBV21-1 is designated a pseudogene. The CDR3 has 11 residues. The CDR3 DNA follows: TGTGCCAGCCGACACGACAGGGAACTGTTTTTT. This codes for CASRHDRELFF.

The CDR3 region is CASSPPGRSSGNTIYF. CDR3 bases: TGTGCCAGCTCACCACCGGGGAGGAGCTCTGGAAACACCATATATTTT. The V call is TRBV18, the J call TRBJ1-3; D gene uncertain. Trimming left V 0 bases short and J 0 bases short, with 9 bases between. This CDR3 has 16 amino acids. Germline V CDR1 and CDR2: KGHSH, LQKENI.

Worth noting for this clone: The junction departs from germline at one end; a sequencing error may be responsible. The rearrangement uses TRBV7-7 and TRBJ2-5, with 13 positions matching TRBD2. Germline CDR1 reads SSHAT; CDR2 reads FNYEAQ (reference sequence). The CDR3 spans 17 residues. The CDR3 coding sequence is TGTGCTAGCAGCTCCCGGACTAGCGGGAGCGCCCAAGAGACCCAGTACTTC. It is translated as CASSSRTSGSAQETQYF. Variable domain in full (rest from reference TRBV7-7 and TRBJ2-5): GAGVSQSPRYKVTKRGQDVTLRCDPISSHATLYWYQQALGQGPEFLTYFNYEAQPDKSGLPSDRFSAERPEGSISTLTIQRTEQRDSAMYRCASSSRTSGSAQETQYFGPGTRLLVL.

The chain links TRBV14 to TRBJ2-5; 10 bases map to TRBD1. Trimming removed 2 bases from V and 3 bases from J; junction bases left unmatched: 6. Looked up from germline, CDR1 is SGHDN and CDR2 is FVKESK. The length of the CDR3 is 16 residues. This CDR3 is CASSQRTGQGKETQYF. The CDR3 region has the DNA TGTGCCAGCAGCCAACGGACGGGACAGGGGAAAGAGACCCAGTACTTC.

This clone was seen a few times. Other nucleotide sequences in the sample specify the same CDR3. The J gene is TRBJ2-2, the V gene TRBV29-1; D remains ambiguous. Germline V lookup: CDR1 SQVTM, CDR2 ANQGSEA. The ends were cut back, 5 bases at V and 5 bases at J, with 15 bases in the middle. CDR3 length equals 14 residues. CDR3 region: CSVIQSSLTGELFF. DNA for the CDR3: TGCAGCGTTATCCAGTCCTCCCTTACCGGGGAGCTGTTTTTT.

This chain connects TRBV9 to TRBJ2-7; TRBD1 might be the D (6 bases). Germline values: CDR1 SGDLS, CDR2 YYNGEE. The V end lost 3 bases, the J end lost 4 bases, and 14 bases lay between the germline ends. This CDR3 comprises 14 residues. CDR3 bases: TGTGCCAGCAGCGAGACCGGGACATTTTACGAGCAGTACTTC. Amino acid sequence: CASSETGTFYEQYF.

This sequence joins TRBV19 and TRBJ1-2, with TRBD1 matching over 8 bases. Germline CDR1 LNHDA, CDR2 SQIVND (reference sequence). The J segment lost 8 bases and the V segment lost 4 bases, leaving 6 bases of the junction unmatched. The CDR3 runs 13 residues. The CDR3 protein is CASSTDRDRGYTF. As DNA, the CDR3 is TGTGCCAGTAGTACGGACAGGGACCGAGGCTACACCTTC.

The chain uses TRBV19 and TRBJ1-1; D gene uncertain. Trimming cost V 0 bases and J 10 bases, with 12 bases left between them. Germline V gene sequence: CDR1 LNHDA, CDR2 SQIVND (reference sequence). The CDR3 loop spans 13 amino acids. The CDR3 coding sequence is TGTGCCAGTAGTATAGATCGTCCGCGGGGAGCTTTCTTT. It is translated as CASSIDRPRGAFF.

The V call is TRBV28, the J call TRBJ2-7; TRBD1 is a possible D gene (6 bases). The CDR3 totals 12 residues. Trimming took 2 bases from V and 6 from J, leaving 8 bases between them. Germline V gene sequence: CDR1 MDHEN, CDR2 SYDVKM. CDR3 nucleotides: TGTGCCAGCAGTTTAGTCAGGGGCGAGCAGTACTTC. It yields the protein CASSLVRGEQYF.

The rearrangement uses TRBV5-1 and TRBJ2-3; 12 nucleotides match TRBD2. This CDR3 contains 15 residues. Germline V gene sequence: CDR1 SGHRS, CDR2 YFSETQ. V shed 0 bases, J shed 6 bases, and the junction held 2 bases outside the gene matches. The CDR3: CASSLASGGVDTQYF. The CDR3 nucleotides are TGCGCCAGCAGCTTGGCTAGCGGGGGGGTGGATACGCAGTATTTT.

This clone has just one count. The chain is built from TRBV10-3 and TRBJ2-5; 9 bases match TRBD1. The germline V gene has CDR1 ENHRY and CDR2 SYGVKD. The CDR3 length is 17 residues. Trimming cost V 0 bases and J 4 bases; bases outside gene matches: 9. CDR3 protein: CAISESGGGQGRETQYF. The CDR3 nucleotides are TGTGCCATCAGTGAGTCGGGTGGAGGACAGGGGAGAGAGACCCAGTACTTC.

V is TRBV20-1 and J is TRBJ2-1; 7 bases align to TRBD2. The V gene's germline CDR1 is DFQATT and CDR2 SNEGSKA (reference sequence). The CDR3 spans 16 residues. After removal of 3 bases from V and 2 bases from J, the junction contained 10 bases not matched to a gene. This CDR3 is CSASFQRGVTYNEQFF. The CDR3 DNA sequence: TGCAGTGCTAGTTTCCAGCGGGGCGTAACCTACAATGAGCAGTTCTTC.

The J gene is TRBJ2-7, the V gene TRBV5-1; D remains ambiguous. The CDR3 consists of 14 residues. The V gene lost 0 bases and the J gene lost 0 bases, with 7 bases spanning the gap. The germline V gene encodes CDR1 SGHRS and CDR2 YFSETQ. The CDR3 region has the DNA TGCGCCAGCAGCTTGGGCCAGGCCTCCTACGAGCAGTACTTC. Its translation: CASSLGQASYEQYF.

The V gene is TRBV28, the J gene TRBJ1-5, with D hard to call. This CDR3 has 14 amino acids. Trimming removed 7 bases at V and 3 bases at J, with 13 bases between. CDR1 and CDR2 (germline): MDHEN, SYDVKM. CDR3 amino acids: CASILAAYNQPQHF. CDR3 sequence (DNA): TGTGCCAGCATCCTAGCGGCCTACAATCAGCCCCAGCATTTT.

The chain uses TRBV4-1 and TRBJ2-7; D perhaps matches TRBD1 (5 bases). Trimming took off 1 base at V and 2 bases at J, with 9 bases between the two ends. Germline V gives CDR1 MGHRA, CDR2 YSYEKL. The CDR3 consists of 14 residues. The CDR3, as DNA: TGCGCCAGCAGCCAAGGGACATCCGCCTACGAGCAGTACTTC. This gives the protein CASSQGTSAYEQYF.

J is TRBJ1-1 and V is TRBV7-2, with D hard to call. Germline CDR1 reads SGHTA; CDR2 reads FQGNSA. This CDR3 region has 13 residues. Trimming stripped 5 bases from V and 6 bases from J, with 13 bases between. The CDR3 loop is CASSRKSRAEAFF. The DNA of the CDR3 is TGTGCCAGCAGCCGCAAATCGAGGGCTGAAGCTTTCTTT. Together with reference TRBV7-2 and TRBJ1-1, the CDR3 gives the full variable domain: GAGVSQSPSNKVTEKGKDVELRCDPISGHTALYWYRQSLGQGLEFLIYFQGNSAPDKSGLPSDRFSAERTGGSVSTLTIQRTQQEDSAVYLCASSRKSRAEAFFGQGTRLTVV.

The J gene is TRBJ1-6, the V gene TRBV11-2, with D possibly matching TRBD1 (6 bases). The V end was cut by 4 bases, the J end by 6 bases, with 13 bases between. The CDR3 has 15 amino acids. CDR1 and CDR2 (germline): SGHAT, FQNNGV. The CDR3 DNA is TGTGCCAGCAGCTCAGCCAGGGGCGGTAATTCACCCCTCCACTTT. Its protein is CASSSARGGNSPLHF.

This chain joins TRBV20-1 and TRBJ2-1; D is perhaps TRBD2 (5 bases). Per the germline V gene, CDR1 is DFQATT and CDR2 is SNEGSKA (reference sequence). The V end lost 1 base, the J end lost 8 bases, and 6 bases lay between the germline ends. This CDR3 contains 11 residues. CDR3 DNA sequence: TGCAGTGCTAGAGTCGGGGATGAGCAGTTCTTC. Translating it yields CSARVGDEQFF.

This clone was counted once. V gene TRBV5-1 combines with J gene TRBJ2-5, with D tentatively TRBD1 (6 bases). The CDR3 length is 16 residues. Germline V lookup: CDR1 SGHRS, CDR2 YFSETQ. V was shortened by 0 bases and J by 4 bases, with 16 bases between the two germline ends. The CDR3 DNA follows: TGCGCCAGCAGCTTGGGAACAGGGAGCGCGGGAGAGACCCAGTACTTC. This codes for CASSLGTGSAGETQYF.

The chain links TRBV3-1 (or the pseudogene TRBV3-2) to TRBJ2-7; D is uncertain. The germline V gene has CDR1 LGHDT and CDR2 YNNKEL (reference sequence). The CDR3 length is 12 residues. Trimming left V 1 base short and J 3 bases short, with 4 bases between. Written as DNA, the CDR3 is TGTGCCAGCAGCCAAGTATACTACGAGCAGTACTTC. It specifies CASSQVYYEQYF.

The rearrangement uses TRBV6-2 or TRBV6-3 and TRBJ2-1; D perhaps matches TRBD2 (5 bases). The CDR3 is 14 amino acids. The germline gives CDR1 MNHEY, CDR2 SVGEGT. Trimming removed 2 bases at V and 4 bases at J, with 9 bases between. CDR3 DNA sequence: TGTGCCAGCAGTTACGAGCGGCCGTACAATGAGCAGTTCTTC. This encodes CASSYERPYNEQFF.

The rearrangement uses TRBV18 and TRBJ1-3; 7 nucleotides agree with TRBD1. The CDR3 length is 13 residues. The V and J ends lost 4 bases and 4 bases, in that order; junction bases with no gene match: 1. Germline CDR1 is KGHSH and CDR2 is LQKENI. This chain's CDR3 is CASSRQGGNTIYF. CDR3 sequence (DNA): TGTGCCAGCTCACGACAGGGCGGAAACACCATATATTTT.

The V call is TRBV7-9, the J call TRBJ2-7; no definite D call. Germline V lookup: CDR1 SEHNR, CDR2 FQNEAQ (reference sequence). The CDR3 loop spans 16 amino acids. Deletions cut 5 bases from V and 6 bases from J, with 23 bases between. The CDR3 loop is CASSPHSASEGTEQYF. The CDR3 DNA reads TGTGCCAGCAGCCCCCATTCCGCCAGCGAAGGTACCGAGCAGTACTTC.

The chain combines TRBV11-3 with TRBJ1-2, with 7 nucleotides matching TRBD1. The junction had 7 bases not matched to a gene; V was cut back by 5 bases and J by 7 bases. The germline CDR1 and CDR2 sequences are SGHNT and YENEEA. The CDR3 totals 13 residues. CDR3 protein: CASSPGAGGGYTF. The CDR3 DNA reads TGTGCCAGCAGCCCGGGGGCAGGGGGTGGCTACACCTTC. Together with reference TRBV11-3 and TRBJ1-2, the CDR3 gives the full variable domain: EAGVVQSPRYKIIEKKQPVAFWCNPISGHNTLYWYLQNLGQGPELLIRYENEEAVDDSQLPKDRFSAERLKGVDSTLKIQPAELGDSAVYLCASSPGAGGGYTFGSGTRLTVV.

V and J are TRBV7-2 and TRBJ2-7, with 10 bases aligning to TRBD2. Germline assignment: CDR1 SGHTA and CDR2 FQGNSA. The length of the CDR3 is 19 residues. V lost 1 base and J lost 0; bases outside the gene matches: 12. The CDR3 protein is CASSLVGTSDPTFSYEQYF. The CDR3 DNA follows: TGTGCCAGCAGCTTAGTAGGGACTAGCGACCCTACCTTCTCCTACGAGCAGTACTTC.